One and the same sample provided the 25 T cell receptor beta chains below, sequenced in a study of blood T cell repertoires in COVID-19. Produced via immunoSEQ multiplex PCR; TCRdb's table is partial and in-frame only. This repertoire shows some 140,000 clones, more than 75% found once; its top ten account for about 2%. Sequencing was performed on peripheral blood. These receptors all come from a man between 70 and 80 years old with active COVID-19.

The chain is built from TRBV24-1 and TRBJ2-1, with TRBD2 matching 10 bases. The germline CDR1 and CDR2 sequences are KGHDR and SFDVKD. J was trimmed by 6 bases and V by 3 bases; bases with no gene match: 4. The CDR3 has 15 residues. This CDR3 reads CATSDGLAVSNEQFF. In nucleotides, the CDR3 is TGTGCCACCAGTGATGGACTAGCGGTTAGCAATGAGCAGTTCTTC.

About this clone: The identical CDR3 is also encoded by other nucleotide sequences in the sample. The chain joins TRBV2 to TRBJ2-7; 13 nucleotides align to TRBD2. This CDR3 is built from 14 residues. Unmatched junction bases numbered 0, after V lost 2 bases and J lost 5 bases. Germline-derived CDR1 and CDR2 are SNHLY and FYNNEI. CDR3 sequence reads: CASSETSGRDEQYF. The CDR3 bases are TGTGCCAGCAGTGAAACTAGCGGGAGGGACGAGCAGTACTTC.

The chain combines TRBV19 with TRBJ2-5, with TRBD1 matching 8 bases. The CDR3 extends over 15 amino acids. Losses at the gene ends were 4 bases for V and 2 bases for J; bases not matched to a gene: 6. Germline V CDR1 and CDR2: LNHDA, SQIVND (reference sequence). CDR3 protein: CASSTLDRAQETQYF. In nucleotides, the CDR3 is TGTGCCAGTAGTACCCTGGACAGGGCGCAAGAGACCCAGTACTTC. Combining the CDR3 with reference TRBV19 and TRBJ2-5 gives the whole variable domain DGGITQSPKYLFRKEGQNVTLSCEQNLNHDAMYWYRQDPGQGLRLIYYSQIVNDFQKGDIAEGYSVSREKKESFPLTVTSAQKNPTAFYLCASSTLDRAQETQYFGPGTRLLVL.

This clone has only a few counts. The chain joins TRBV27 to TRBJ1-5; 7 nucleotides match TRBD1. The J segment lost 3 bases and the V segment lost 6 bases, leaving 5 bases of the junction unmatched. The CDR3 has 14 residues. Germline V gene data show CDR1 as MNHEY and CDR2 as SMNVEV (reference sequence). The CDR3 nucleotides are TGTGCCAGCAGCTTCAGGGGGGCCAATCAGCCCCAGCATTTT. Translated, it gives CASSFRGANQPQHF.

The gene calls are TRBV4-3 and TRBJ2-1; tentative D call: TRBD1 (5 bases). CDR1 is LGHNA, CDR2 YSLEER, per germline. V lost 4 bases and J 7 bases, leaving 11 bases between the germline ends. CDR3 length equals 13 residues. CDR3: CASSLYAGNEQFF. The CDR3 bases are TGCGCCAGCAGCCTCTACGCAGGGAATGAGCAGTTCTTC.

The chain recombines TRBV11-2 with TRBJ2-3; tentatively, D is TRBD2 (6 bases). The CDR3 is 15 amino acids. Looked up from germline, CDR1 is SGHAT and CDR2 is FQNNGV. Trimming took 1 base from V and 1 from J, leaving 9 bases between them. The CDR3 loop is CASSLGIAGTDTQYF. CDR3 DNA sequence: TGTGCCAGCAGCTTAGGTATAGCGGGCACAGATACGCAGTATTTT.

The chain carries TRBV2 and TRBJ2-3; TRBD1 is a possible D gene (6 bases). V lost 6 bases, J lost 1 base, and 14 bases lay in between. Looked up from germline, CDR1 is SNHLY and CDR2 is FYNNEI. This CDR3 is built from 15 residues. The CDR3 DNA reads TGTGCCAGCAGCGGACAGCCGAGGGGCACAGATACGCAGTATTTT. Translated: CASSGQPRGTDTQYF.

This sequence joins TRBV27 and TRBJ2-5, with TRBD1 identical over 9 bases. This CDR3 is built from 17 residues. The junction had 11 bases not matched to a gene; V was cut back by 2 bases and J by 4 bases. Germline CDR1 reads MNHEY; CDR2 reads SMNVEV (reference sequence). Here the CDR3 DNA reads TGTGCCAGCAGTTTAGCACGGACAGGGGTATCGGTAGAGACCCAGTACTTC. Its translation: CASSLARTGVSVETQYF.

The chain is built from TRBV16 and TRBJ1-2; a possible D gene is TRBD1 (6 bases). Trimming shortened V by 1 base and J by 0 bases, and 9 bases separated the two germline ends. The CDR3 is 15 amino acids. Germline V gene sequence: CDR1 KGHSY, CDR2 FQNENV. The CDR3 is CASSQWGQTNYGYTF. CDR3 coding DNA: TGTGCCAGCAGCCAATGGGGGCAGACTAACTATGGCTACACCTTC.

The J gene is TRBJ1-6, the V gene TRBV25-1; D is possibly TRBD1 (5 bases). This CDR3 spans 16 amino acids. The germline V and J ends were trimmed by 6 bases and 7 bases, with 19 bases remaining between them. Germline CDR1 and CDR2: MGHDK and SYGVNS. The CDR3, as DNA: TGTGCCAGCAGGCAGACAGTCTTGGACCCCAATTCACCCCTCCACTTT. It specifies CASRQTVLDPNSPLHF.

CDR3 region: CATSPRDRGNNEQFF. CDR3 DNA: TGTGCCACCAGCCCCCGGGACAGGGGAAACAATGAGCAGTTCTTC. This chain links TRBV15 with TRBJ2-1; 10 bases align to TRBD1. CDR1 is LNHNV, CDR2 YYDKDF, per germline (reference sequence). V gave up 5 bases and J gave up 5 bases; unmatched junction bases: 6. The CDR3 loop spans 15 amino acids.

The chain carries TRBV27 and TRBJ2-2; TRBD1 matches 10 bases. CDR1 and CDR2 (germline): MNHEY, SMNVEV (reference sequence). V gave up 2 bases and J gave up 5 bases; unmatched junction bases: 8. The CDR3 is 17 amino acids. This CDR3 is CASSLLPGQGTTGELFF. The DNA for the CDR3 is TGTGCCAGCAGTTTACTGCCGGGACAGGGGACAACCGGGGAGCTGTTTTTT.

The V and J genes are TRBV3-1 (or the pseudogene TRBV3-2) and TRBJ1-1, with a tentative D call TRBD1 (6 bases). The CDR3 is 15 amino acids. Between the trimmed V and J ends, which lost 4 bases and 6 bases, there was a span of 18 bases. Germline V lookup: CDR1 LGHDT, CDR2 YNNKEL (reference sequence). This CDR3 reads CASSRQPGVVAEAFF. CDR3 bases: TGTGCCAGCAGCCGACAACCAGGGGTTGTGGCTGAAGCTTTCTTT.

The rearrangement uses TRBV5-4 and TRBJ2-3, with a weak D call TRBD1 (6 bases). The V and J ends lost 7 bases and 6 bases respectively, with 12 bases between them. Germline-derived CDR1 and CDR2 are SGHNT and YYREEE (reference sequence). CDR3 length equals 12 residues. The CDR3: CASEPRGDTQYF. The CDR3 DNA sequence: TGTGCCAGCGAGCCAAGGGGGGATACGCAGTATTTT.

The chain recombines TRBV27 with TRBJ2-1, with TRBD2 matching over 7 bases. Trimming took 6 bases from V and 7 from J; bases not matched to a gene: 3. The CDR3 sequence is 12 residues long. Germline CDR1 reads MNHEY; CDR2 reads SMNVEV (reference sequence). DNA of the CDR3: TGTGCCAGCAGCCGGGGACTAAATGAGCAGTTCTTC. This gives the protein CASSRGLNEQFF.

The V call is TRBV28, the J call TRBJ1-4; 9 nucleotides line up with TRBD1. Unmatched junction bases numbered 15, after V lost 6 bases and J lost 7 bases. The CDR3 runs 17 residues. Germline loops: CDR1 MDHEN, CDR2 SYDVKM. In DNA form, the CDR3 reads TGTGCCAGCAGAAATCCGGGACAGGGAGGAAGGAGTGAAAAACTGTTTTTT. This codes for CASRNPGQGGRSEKLFF.

The chain joins TRBV2 to TRBJ1-5; 8 positions agree with TRBD1. The trim removed 1 base at V and 6 bases at J, leaving 2 bases unmatched. CDR3 length equals 14 residues. CDR1 is SNHLY, CDR2 FYNNEI, per germline. The CDR3 is CASSEGDRSQPQHF. In DNA form, the CDR3 reads TGTGCCAGCAGTGAAGGGGACAGGAGTCAGCCCCAGCATTTT.

The chain combines TRBV6-1 with TRBJ1-5; D remains unclear. Germline V gene data show CDR1 as MNHNS and CDR2 as SASEGT. V shed 1 base and J shed 0 bases, with 7 bases lying between them. This CDR3 has 15 amino acids. The CDR3 region has the DNA TGTGCCAGCAGTGAAGGGGCCCCTAGCAATCAGCCCCAGCATTTT. It codes for CASSEGAPSNQPQHF.

The chain is built from TRBV6-1 and TRBJ2-7; possibly TRBD2 for D (6 bases). CDR3 size: 13 residues. The germline V and J ends were trimmed by 0 bases and 9 bases, with 12 bases remaining between them. Germline CDR1 is MNHNS and CDR2 is SASEGT. CDR3: CASSEAPVGGQYF. CDR3 DNA: TGTGCCAGCAGTGAAGCGCCGGTGGGAGGGCAGTACTTC.

The V call is TRBV10-3, the J call TRBJ2-7; D possibly corresponds to TRBD2 (7 bases). The ends were cut back, 2 bases at V and 6 bases at J, with 17 bases in the middle. The germline gives CDR1 ENHRY, CDR2 SYGVKD. The CDR3 is made up of 15 amino acids. This CDR3 is CAISEGGGRGLEQYF. CDR3 nucleotides: TGTGCCATCAGTGAGGGGGGCGGGAGAGGACTCGAGCAGTACTTC.

The chain combines TRBV21-1 with TRBJ2-2; TRBD1, the D gene given by the table, was not confirmed from the DNA. TRBV21-1 is given as a pseudogene. The CDR3 loop spans 16 amino acids. The DNA of the CDR3 is TGTGCCAGCAGCAACGGAAACACAGGGGGGTCCGGGGAGCTGTTTTTT. Encoded protein: CASSNGNTGGSGELFF.

This chain uses TRBV9 with TRBJ2-2; TRBD2 might be the D (5 bases). This CDR3 comprises 16 residues. Trimming shortened V by 3 bases and J by 0 bases, and 12 bases separated the two germline ends. CDR1 and CDR2 from the germline V gene are SGDLS and YYNGEE. In DNA, the CDR3 is TGTGCCAGCAGCGATCGAGCGGCCGCGAACACCGGGGAGCTGTTTTTT. Protein product: CASSDRAAANTGELFF.

J is TRBJ2-5 and V is TRBV28; D gene uncertain. Per the germline V gene, CDR1 is MDHEN and CDR2 is SYDVKM. The length of the CDR3 is 16 residues. Trimming took off 1 base at V and 1 base at J, with 13 bases between the two ends. CDR3 DNA sequence: TGTGCCAGCAGTTTATCAGCCCGGGTGGCCCAAGAGACCCAGTACTTC. Its protein is CASSLSARVAQETQYF.

The chain carries TRBV5-5 and TRBJ2-7; D is ambiguous. V was pared by 2 bases and J by 0 bases, with 6 bases between. Germline loops: CDR1 SGHKS, CDR2 YYEKEE (reference sequence). The CDR3 covers 13 residues. The CDR3 DNA is TGTGCCAGCAGCTTTTTGAGCTCCTACGAGCAGTACTTC. Protein product: CASSFLSSYEQYF.

This chain joins TRBV5-5 and TRBJ1-6; 9 bases align to TRBD1. Germline V gene data show CDR1 as SGHKS and CDR2 as YYEKEE (reference sequence). With 4 bases clipped from V and 4 bases from J, the junction kept 6 bases outside the gene matches. The CDR3 sequence is 16 residues long. CDR3 residues: CASSLPGTGYNSPLHF. DNA of the CDR3: TGTGCCAGCAGCCTTCCCGGGACAGGGTATAATTCACCCCTCCACTTT.